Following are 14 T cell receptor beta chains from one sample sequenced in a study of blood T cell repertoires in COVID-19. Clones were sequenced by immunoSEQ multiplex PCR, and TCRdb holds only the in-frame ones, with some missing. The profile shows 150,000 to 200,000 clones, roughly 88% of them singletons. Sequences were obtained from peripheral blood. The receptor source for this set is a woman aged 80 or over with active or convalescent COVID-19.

The DNA of the CDR3 is TGTGCCATCAGTGAGTCTTTCACAACTAATGAAAAACTGTTTTTT. Translating it yields CAISESFTTNEKLFF. The chain has TRBV10-3 and TRBJ1-4; D ambiguous. Germline CDR1 reads ENHRY; CDR2 reads SYGVKD. Trimming stripped 0 bases from V and 0 bases from J, with 5 bases between. The CDR3 contains 15 residues.

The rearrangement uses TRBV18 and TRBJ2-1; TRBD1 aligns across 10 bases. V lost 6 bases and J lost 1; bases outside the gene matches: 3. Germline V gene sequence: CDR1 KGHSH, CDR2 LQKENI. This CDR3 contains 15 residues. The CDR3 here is CASSRDRGSYNEQFF. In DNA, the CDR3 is TGTGCCAGCTCTCGGGACAGGGGTTCCTACAATGAGCAGTTCTTC.

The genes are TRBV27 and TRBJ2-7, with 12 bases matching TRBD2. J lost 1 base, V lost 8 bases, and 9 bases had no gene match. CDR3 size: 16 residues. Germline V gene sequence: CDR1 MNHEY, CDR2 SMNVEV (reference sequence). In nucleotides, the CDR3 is TGTGCCAGCGCTCGACCTGGACTAGCGGGATCCTACGAGCAGTACTTC. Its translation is CASARPGLAGSYEQYF.

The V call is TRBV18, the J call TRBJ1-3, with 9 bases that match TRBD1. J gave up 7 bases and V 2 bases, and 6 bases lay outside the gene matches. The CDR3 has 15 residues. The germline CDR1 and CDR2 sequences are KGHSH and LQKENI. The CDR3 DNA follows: TGTGCCAGCTCACCAGGACAGGGGAGCGGGAACACCATATATTTT. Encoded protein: CASSPGQGSGNTIYF.

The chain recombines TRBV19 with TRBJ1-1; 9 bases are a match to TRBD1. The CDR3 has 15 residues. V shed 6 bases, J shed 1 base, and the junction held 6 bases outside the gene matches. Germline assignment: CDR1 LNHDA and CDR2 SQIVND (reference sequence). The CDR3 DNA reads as TGTGCCAGTAGACCACCGGACAGGGGGAACACTGAAGCTTTCTTT. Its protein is CASRPPDRGNTEAFF. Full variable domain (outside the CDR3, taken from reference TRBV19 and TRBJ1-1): DGGITQSPKYLFRKEGQNVTLSCEQNLNHDAMYWYRQDPGQGLRLIYYSQIVNDFQKGDIAEGYSVSREKKESFPLTVTSAQKNPTAFYLCASRPPDRGNTEAFFGQGTRLTVV.

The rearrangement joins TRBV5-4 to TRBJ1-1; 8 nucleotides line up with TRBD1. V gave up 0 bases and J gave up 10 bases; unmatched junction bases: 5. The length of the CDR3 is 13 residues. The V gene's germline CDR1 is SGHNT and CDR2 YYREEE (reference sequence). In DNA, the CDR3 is TGTGCCAGCAGCTTGGGGGACAGGAGGGGAGCTTTCTTT. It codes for CASSLGDRRGAFF.

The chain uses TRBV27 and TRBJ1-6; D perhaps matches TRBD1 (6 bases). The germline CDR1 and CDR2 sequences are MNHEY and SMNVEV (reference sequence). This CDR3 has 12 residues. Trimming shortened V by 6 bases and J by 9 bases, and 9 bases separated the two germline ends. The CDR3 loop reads CASSMGASPLHF. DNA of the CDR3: TGTGCCAGCAGCATGGGGGCTTCACCCCTCCACTTT.

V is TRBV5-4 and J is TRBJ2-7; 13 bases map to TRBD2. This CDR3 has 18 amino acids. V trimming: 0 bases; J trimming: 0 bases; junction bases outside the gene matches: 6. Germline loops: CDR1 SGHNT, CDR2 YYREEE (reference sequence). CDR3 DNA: TGTGCCAGCAGCTTGGGGTTGGGACTAGCGGGGAGCTCCTACGAGCAGTACTTC. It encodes CASSLGLGLAGSSYEQYF.

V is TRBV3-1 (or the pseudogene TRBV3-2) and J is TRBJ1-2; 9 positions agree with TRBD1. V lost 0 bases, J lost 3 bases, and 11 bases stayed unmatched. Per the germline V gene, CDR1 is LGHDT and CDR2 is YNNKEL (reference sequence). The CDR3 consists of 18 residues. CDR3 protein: CASSQEGKGTGMDYGYTF. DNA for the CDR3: TGTGCCAGCAGCCAAGAGGGAAAGGGGACAGGGATGGACTATGGCTACACCTTC.

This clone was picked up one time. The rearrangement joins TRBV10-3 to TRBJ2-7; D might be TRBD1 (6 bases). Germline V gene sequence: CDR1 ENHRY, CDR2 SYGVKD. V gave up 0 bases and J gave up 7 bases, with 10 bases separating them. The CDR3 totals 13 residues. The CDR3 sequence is CAISESDRGEQYF. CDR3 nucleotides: TGTGCCATCAGTGAGTCCGATAGGGGGGAGCAGTACTTC.

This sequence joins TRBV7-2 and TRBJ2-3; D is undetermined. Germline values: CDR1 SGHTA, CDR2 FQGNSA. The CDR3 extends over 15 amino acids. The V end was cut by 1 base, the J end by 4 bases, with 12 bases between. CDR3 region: CASSLVVARSDTQYF. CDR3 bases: TGTGCCAGCAGCTTAGTGGTCGCTAGGTCAGATACGCAGTATTTT.

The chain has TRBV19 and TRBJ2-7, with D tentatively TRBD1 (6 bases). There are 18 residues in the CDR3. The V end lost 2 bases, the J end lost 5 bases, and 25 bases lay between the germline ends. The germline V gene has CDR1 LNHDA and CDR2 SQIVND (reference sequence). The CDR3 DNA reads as TGTGCCAGTAGTATAAAGTGGTCGGGAACAGGGACAAAGGACGAGCAGTACTTC. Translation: CASSIKWSGTGTKDEQYF. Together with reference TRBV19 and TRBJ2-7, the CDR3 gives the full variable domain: DGGITQSPKYLFRKEGQNVTLSCEQNLNHDAMYWYRQDPGQGLRLIYYSQIVNDFQKGDIAEGYSVSREKKESFPLTVTSAQKNPTAFYLCASSIKWSGTGTKDEQYFGPGTRLTVT.

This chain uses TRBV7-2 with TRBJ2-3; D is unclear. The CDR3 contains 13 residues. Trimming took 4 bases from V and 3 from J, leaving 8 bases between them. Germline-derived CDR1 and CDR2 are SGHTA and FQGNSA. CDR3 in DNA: TGTGCCAGCAGCTCGACCGGGACAGATACGCAGTATTTT. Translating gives CASSSTGTDTQYF.

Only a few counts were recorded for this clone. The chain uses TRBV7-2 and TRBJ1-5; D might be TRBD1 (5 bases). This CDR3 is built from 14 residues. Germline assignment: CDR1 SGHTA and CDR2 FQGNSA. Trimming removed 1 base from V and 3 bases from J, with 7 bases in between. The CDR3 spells CASSLGQNNQPQHF. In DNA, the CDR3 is TGTGCCAGCAGCTTAGGACAGAACAATCAGCCCCAGCATTTT.